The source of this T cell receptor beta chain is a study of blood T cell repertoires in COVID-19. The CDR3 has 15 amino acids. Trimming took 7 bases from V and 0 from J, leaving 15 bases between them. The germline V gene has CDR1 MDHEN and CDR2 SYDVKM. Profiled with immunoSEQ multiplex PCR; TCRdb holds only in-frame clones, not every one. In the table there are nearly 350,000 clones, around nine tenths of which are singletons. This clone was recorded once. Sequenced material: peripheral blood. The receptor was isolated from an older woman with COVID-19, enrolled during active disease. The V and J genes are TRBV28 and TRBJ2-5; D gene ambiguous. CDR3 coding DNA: TGTGCCAGCACCTCCCGAAGAGCTAACCAAGAGACCCAGTACTTC. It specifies CASTSRRANQETQYF.